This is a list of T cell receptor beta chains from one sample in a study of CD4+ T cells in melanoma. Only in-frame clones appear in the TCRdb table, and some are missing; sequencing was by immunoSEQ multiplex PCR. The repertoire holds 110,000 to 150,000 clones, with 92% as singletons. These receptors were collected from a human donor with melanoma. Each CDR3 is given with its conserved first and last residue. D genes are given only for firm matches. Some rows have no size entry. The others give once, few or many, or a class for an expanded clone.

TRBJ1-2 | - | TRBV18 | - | CASSLHPGQSSYGYTF | TGTGCCAGCTCACTTCACCCGGGACAATCTTCCTATGGCTACACCTTC
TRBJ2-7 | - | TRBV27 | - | CASSFRRESYEQYF | TGTGCCAGCAGTTTCCGCCGGGAGTCCTACGAGCAGTACTTC
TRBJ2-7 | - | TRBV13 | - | CASSRDGSSYEQYF | TGTGCCAGCAGCCGGGATGGGAGCTCCTACGAGCAGTACTTC
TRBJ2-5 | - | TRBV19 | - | CASSETYQETQYF | TGTGCCAGTAGTGAGACATACCAAGAGACCCAGTACTTC
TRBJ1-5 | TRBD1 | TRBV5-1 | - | CASSSSGTGGQPQHF | TGCGCCAGCAGCTCGTCCGGGACAGGGGGTCAGCCCCAGCATTTT
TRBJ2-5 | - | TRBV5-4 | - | CASSLEPETQYF | TGTGCCAGCAGCTTGGAGCCAGAGACCCAGTACTTC
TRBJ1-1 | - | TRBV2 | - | CASSPPGQSEAFF | TGTGCCAGCAGCCCCCCCGGCCAATCTGAAGCTTTCTTT
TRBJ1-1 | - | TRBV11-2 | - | CASSPRYSPNTEAFF | TGTGCCAGCAGCCCCCGGTATTCCCCGAACACTGAAGCTTTCTTT
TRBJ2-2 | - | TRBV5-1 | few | CASSLRSRGTNTGELFF | TGCGCCAGCAGCTTGCGTAGTCGAGGGACGAACACCGGGGAGCTGTTTTTT
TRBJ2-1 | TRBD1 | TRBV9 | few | CASSAETGVFDEQFF | TGTGCCAGCAGCGCAGAGACAGGGGTCTTCGATGAGCAGTTCTTC
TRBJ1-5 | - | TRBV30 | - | CAWSRFTGRNQPQHF | TGTGCCTGGAGCAGGTTCACAGGGAGGAATCAGCCCCAGCATTTT
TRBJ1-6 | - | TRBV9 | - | CASSVEGGGVGSPLHF | TGTGCCAGCAGCGTAGAGGGTGGGGGGGTAGGATCACCCCTCCACTTT
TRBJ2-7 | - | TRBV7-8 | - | CASSLAAGRAEQYF | TGTGCCAGCAGCTTAGCCGCGGGACGGGCCGAGCAGTACTTC
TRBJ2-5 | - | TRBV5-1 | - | CASSLIGTGQETQYF | TGCGCCAGCAGCTTGATAGGGACGGGTCAAGAGACCCAGTACTTC
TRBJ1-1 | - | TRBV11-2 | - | CASSLGVWATEAFF | TGTGCCAGCAGCTTAGGGGTTTGGGCCACTGAAGCTTTCTTT
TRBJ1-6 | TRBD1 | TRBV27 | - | CASTRGPISSYNSPLHF | TGTGCCAGCACCAGGGGGCCGATTAGCTCCTATAATTCACCCCTCCACTTT
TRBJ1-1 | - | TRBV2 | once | CASRGGQGTEAFF | TGTGCCAGCAGGGGGGGGCAAGGCACTGAAGCTTTCTTT
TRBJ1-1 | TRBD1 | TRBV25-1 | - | CASSSGGIRLAEAFF | TGTGCCAGCAGTTCAGGGGGCATACGACTCGCTGAAGCTTTCTTT
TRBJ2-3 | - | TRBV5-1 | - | CASSLGRGDTDTQYF | TGCGCCAGCAGCTTGGGACGCGGGGACACAGATACGCAGTATTTT
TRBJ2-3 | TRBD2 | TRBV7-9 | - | CASSTRLAGEYTQYF | TGTGCCAGCAGCACCAGGCTAGCGGGGGAATATACGCAGTATTTT
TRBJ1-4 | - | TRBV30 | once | CAWRYDGNEKLFF | TGTGCCTGGAGATATGACGGGAATGAAAAACTGTTTTTT
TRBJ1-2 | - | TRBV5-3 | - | CARSPPGYTF | TGTGCCAGAAGCCCCCCTGGCTACACCTTC
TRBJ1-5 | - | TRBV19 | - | CASSIRRGGGIRAPQHF | TGTGCCAGTAGTATACGCAGGGGCGGGGGAATCAGGGCGCCCCAGCATTTT
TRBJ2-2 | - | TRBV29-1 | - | CSVADTGELFF | TGCAGCGTTGCCGACACCGGGGAGCTGTTTTTT
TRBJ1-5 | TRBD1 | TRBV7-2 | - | CASSSSQGTGNQPQHF | TGTGCCAGCAGCTCCTCACAGGGGACGGGCAATCAGCCCCAGCATTTT
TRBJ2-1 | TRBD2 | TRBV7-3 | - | CASSLRAGGEQFF | TGTGCCAGCAGCTTGAGAGCGGGGGGTGAGCAGTTCTTC
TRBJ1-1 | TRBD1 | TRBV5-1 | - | CASRPQGANTEAFF | TGCGCCAGCAGACCTCAGGGGGCGAACACTGAAGCTTTCTTT
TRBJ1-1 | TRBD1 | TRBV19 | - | CARYGDLGRGRLNTEAFF | TGTGCCAGATATGGGGACCTTGGCAGGGGGCGTTTGAACACTGAAGCTTTCTTT
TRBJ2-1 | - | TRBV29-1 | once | CSVLRDGRVSEQFF | TGCAGCGTGCTGCGGGACGGCCGGGTCAGTGAGCAGTTCTTC
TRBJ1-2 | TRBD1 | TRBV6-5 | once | CASSYQGGYYGYTF | TGTGCCAGCAGTTATCAGGGGGGCTACTATGGCTACACCTTC
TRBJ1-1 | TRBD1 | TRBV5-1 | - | CASSLGGRGTTEAFF | TGCGCCAGCAGCTTGGGTGGCAGGGGGACCACTGAAGCTTTCTTT
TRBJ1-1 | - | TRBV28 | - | CASRGPDGWRNTEAFF | TGTGCCAGCAGGGGGCCAGATGGGTGGAGAAACACTGAAGCTTTCTTT
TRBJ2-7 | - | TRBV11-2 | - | CASRAIRTGAREQYF | TGTGCCAGCAGGGCGATAAGGACGGGGGCGCGGGAGCAGTACTTC
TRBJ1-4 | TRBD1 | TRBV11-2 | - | CASSPQTGLGEKLFF | TGTGCCAGCAGCCCGCAGACAGGGCTAGGTGAAAAACTGTTTTTT
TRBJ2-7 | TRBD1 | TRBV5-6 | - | CASSLGGPGGTYEQYF | TGTGCCAGCAGCTTGGGAGGCCCAGGGGGTACCTACGAGCAGTACTTC
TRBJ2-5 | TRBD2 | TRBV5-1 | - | CASSLAGLADETQYF | TGCGCCAGCAGCTTGGCGGGACTAGCGGATGAGACCCAGTACTTC
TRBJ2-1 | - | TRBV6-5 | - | CASSYSTSSYNEQFF | TGTGCCAGCAGTTACAGCACGAGCTCCTACAATGAGCAGTTCTTC
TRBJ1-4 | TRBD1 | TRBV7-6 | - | CAVGGQGGEKLFF | TGTGCCGTAGGGGGACAGGGGGGCGAAAAACTGTTTTTT
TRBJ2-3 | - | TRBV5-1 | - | CASSLDPGAQYF | TGCGCCAGCAGCTTGGACCCGGGTGCGCAGTATTTT
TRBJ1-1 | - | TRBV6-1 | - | CASSVSTLNTEAFF | TGTGCCAGCAGCGTATCAACACTTAACACTGAAGCTTTCTTT
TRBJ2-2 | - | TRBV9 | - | CASSVNTGELFF | TGTGCCAGCAGCGTAAACACCGGGGAGCTGTTTTTT
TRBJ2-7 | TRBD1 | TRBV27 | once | CASSFEGQGHSEQYF | TGTGCCAGCAGTTTTGAGGGACAGGGGCACTCCGAGCAGTACTTC
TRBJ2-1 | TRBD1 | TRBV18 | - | CASSPQGGQGLREQFF | TGTGCCAGCTCACCCCAGGGGGGACAGGGGTTAAGGGAGCAGTTCTTC
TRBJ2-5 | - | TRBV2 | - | CASSEIGETQYF | TGTGCCAGCAGCGAAATCGGAGAGACCCAGTACTTC
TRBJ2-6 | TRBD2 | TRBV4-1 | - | CASSQNAGGSGANVLTF | TGCGCCAGCAGCCAAAATGCGGGGGGCTCTGGGGCCAACGTCCTGACTTTC
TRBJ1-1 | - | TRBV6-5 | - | CATLLPGNTEAFF | TGTGCCACCCTGCTACCAGGTAACACTGAAGCTTTCTTT
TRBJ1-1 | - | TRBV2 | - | CASRVESHTEAFF | TGTGCCAGCAGGGTTGAAAGTCACACTGAAGCTTTCTTT
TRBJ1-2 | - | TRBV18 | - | CASSPQGVEGYTF | TGTGCCAGCTCACCACAGGGGGTCGAAGGCTACACCTTC
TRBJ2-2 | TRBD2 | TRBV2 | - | CASRQIAGGPNTGELFF | TGTGCCAGCAGACAAATAGCGGGGGGGCCGAACACCGGGGAGCTGTTTTTT
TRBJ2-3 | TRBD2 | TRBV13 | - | CASSPGTSGGPSTDTQYF | TGTGCCAGCAGCCCAGGGACTAGCGGGGGCCCTAGCACAGATACGCAGTATTTT
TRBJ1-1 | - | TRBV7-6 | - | CASSLGLGGGSTEAFF | TGTGCCAGCAGCTTAGGGTTAGGGGGAGGGAGCACTGAAGCTTTCTTT
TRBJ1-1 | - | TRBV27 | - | CASKFGGHGTEAFF | TGTGCCAGCAAATTCGGGGGGCATGGCACTGAAGCTTTCTTT
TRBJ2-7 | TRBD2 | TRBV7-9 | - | CASSPGTKSYEQYF | TGTGCCAGCAGCCCCGGGACTAAGTCCTACGAGCAGTACTTC
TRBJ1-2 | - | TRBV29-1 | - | CSVRSALGYTF | TGCAGCGTTCGTTCCGCTTTGGGCTACACCTTC
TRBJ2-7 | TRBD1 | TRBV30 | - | CAFGPGTGAYEQYF | TGTGCCTTTGGTCCCGGGACAGGGGCCTACGAGCAGTACTTC
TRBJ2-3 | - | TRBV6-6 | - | CASSSGRPRGTQYF | TGTGCCAGCAGCAGCGGACGGCCCCGGGGGACGCAGTATTTT
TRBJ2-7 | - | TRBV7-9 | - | CASSGGKGTHEQYF | TGTGCCAGCAGCGGGGGTAAGGGGACCCACGAGCAGTACTTC
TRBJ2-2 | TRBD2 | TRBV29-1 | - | CSVEYFGGGTGELFF | TGCAGCGTAGAATACTTTGGGGGGGGGACCGGGGAGCTGTTTTTT